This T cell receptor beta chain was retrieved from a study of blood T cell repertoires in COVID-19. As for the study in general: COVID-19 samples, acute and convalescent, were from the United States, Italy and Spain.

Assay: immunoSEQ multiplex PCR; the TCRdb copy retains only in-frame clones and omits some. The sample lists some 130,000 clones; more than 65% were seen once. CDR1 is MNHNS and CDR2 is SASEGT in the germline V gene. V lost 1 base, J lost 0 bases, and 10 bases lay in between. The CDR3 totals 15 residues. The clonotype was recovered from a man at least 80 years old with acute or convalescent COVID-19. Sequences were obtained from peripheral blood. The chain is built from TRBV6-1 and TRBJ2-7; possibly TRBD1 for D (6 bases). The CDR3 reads CASSEVRTASYEQYF. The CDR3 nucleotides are TGTGCCAGCAGTGAAGTTCGGACAGCCTCCTACGAGCAGTACTTC.